This TCR beta chain came from a study of blood T cells in healthy people across ages (dated by TCRdb to between 2015 and 2016). Broadly, across the study: Template switching captured roughly one uniquely barcoded TCR beta cDNA molecule per two T cells in model experiments. Age-related changes in TCR beta repertoire diversity were measured in the study by deep sequencing normalized with unique cDNA molecular identifiers. Four age groups were formed from the donors: young (average roughly 15 years), middle-aged (approximately 42), aged (around 68) and long-lived (about 75). To avoid experimental bias, donors of different ages were spread randomly across the sequencing lanes. Using the same blood draw, the study looked at two additional independent replicas of 1 million unique cDNA reads for two donors, one aged 18 to 30 and the other aged 80 or older. The study at large found these results: Bulk unsorted PBMC profiling prevented conclusive comparison of naive and antigen-experienced compartments. Compared with the aged group, more naive CD4+ T cells, fewer expanded clones and increased TCR diversity were shown by the long-lived group, suggesting age selection. The percentage of naive T cells measured by flow cytometry correlated strongly with observed TCR beta diversity. Donor CMV infection status was unknown, potentially confounding age-related changes in expanded clonotypes. Estimates of total diversity based on one million sequenced T cells were regarded as lower bounds and as underestimates. Observed TCR beta diversity per million T cells fell roughly linearly with age, and a significant reduction was already apparent by age about 38.

The roughly 37 donors, aged about 6 to 95 years, were systemically healthy Caucasian individuals from Russia. Each donor gave around 9.8 milliliters of peripheral blood, collected into EDTA-treated Vacutainer tubes. Ficoll-Paque density-gradient centrifugation was used to isolate PBMCs, with at least 7 million obtained per sample. Total RNA, at least 5.5 micrograms per sample, was extracted from PBMCs with Trizol reagent. For every donor, an aliquot of PBMCs went through flow cytometry to measure the percentages of naive CD45RAhigh/CD27high T cells. Libraries were constructed by 5' RACE. Sequencing instrument: Illumina HiSeq 2500. The second PCR ran for roughly 7 to 12 cycles and used a J-beta primer mix along with a sample-barcoded 5' primer. Each TCR beta cDNA molecule received a unique molecular identifier from a template-switch 5' adaptor carrying 12 random nucleotides. Each sample yielded at least 3 million CDR3-containing paired-end reads. All of the RNA was converted into first-strand cDNA using the Mint cDNA synthesis kit, with a TRBC-specific oligonucleotide serving as the primer. After uracil-DNA glycosylase treatment, a first 18-cycle PCR used universal primers M1SS and BC2_uni_R on all cDNA. Per the original workflow: Normalization of each sample was performed by random selection of 1 million high-quality reads, each carrying a distinct molecular identifier. Instead of being binned into consensus sequences, reads that shared molecular identifiers were thrown out. CDR3 identification, clonotype clustering and error correction used MiTCR with a Q25 quality threshold and the strictest error-elimination algorithm. A nonparametric unseen species model using Euler transformation provided a lower-bound estimate of total TCR beta diversity. The public reads were quality trimmed at Q25 with fastp and then assembled into clones with MiXCR by TCRdb, keeping productive beta chains. One record per CDR3 amino acid sequence lists the most common genes and DNA. The V and J calls here are based on TCRdb, not the publication. Present in this sample are 850,000 to 1,000,000 distinct CDR3 sequences, 45% to 60% of which were seen just once. The biggest ten clones account for about a fifth of the sample.

V is cut by 8 bases and J by 8 bases, and the space between the germline ends is 18 bases. Counted from cysteine to phenylalanine, this CDR3 has 12 amino acids. Just the 36-base CDR3 DNA is kept, in frame starting at base 1. As encoded in the germline V gene, CDR1 is SQVTM while CDR2 is ANQGSEA. This clonotype was picked up a small number of times. The antigen this receptor binds is unknown. No qualities accompany the bases; no much larger clone lies one base away. In this chain, TRBV29-1 is recombined with TRBJ1-2; matching of 5 bases hints at TRBD1 as the D gene. This clonotype originated in a woman aged 55 to 70 in good health. Sequencing was done on a sample of blood. The sequenced DNA: TGCAGCACGGCTGAGACAGTCGGAGGCTACACCTTC. Protein translation: CSTAETVGGYTF.